This T cell receptor (beta chain) was recovered during a study of cytomegalovirus exposure and HLA in healthy donors. Study-wide results and caveats: Data from an earlier analysis indicated that most TCR beta V segments were productive either about 87% or about 30% of the time. Altogether, some 170 TCR beta chains were recorded as cytomegalovirus-associated.

PCR amplification relied on 60 Vbeta primers (plus 13 Jbeta primers). Repertoires were generated with immunoSEQ multiplex PCR, while TCRdb's copy carries only in-frame clones and drops some. The sample contains about 160,000 clones, 80% of which appear only once. This clone was picked up a small number of times. Antigen specificity is unknown. CDR1 and CDR2 (germline): SGHRS, YFSETQ. The junction had 8 bases not matched to a gene; V was cut back by 4 bases and J by 0 bases. This CDR3 contains 17 residues. Sequencing used PBMCs. The receptor was isolated from a man under 40 in good health and CMV-seronegative. The chain uses TRBV5-1 and TRBJ2-2; 8 nucleotides align to TRBD1. CDR3 sequence (DNA): TGCGCCAGCAGCCGAGCACCGGGACAGGCGAACACCGGGGAGCTGTTTTTT. Its protein is CASSRAPGQANTGELFF.